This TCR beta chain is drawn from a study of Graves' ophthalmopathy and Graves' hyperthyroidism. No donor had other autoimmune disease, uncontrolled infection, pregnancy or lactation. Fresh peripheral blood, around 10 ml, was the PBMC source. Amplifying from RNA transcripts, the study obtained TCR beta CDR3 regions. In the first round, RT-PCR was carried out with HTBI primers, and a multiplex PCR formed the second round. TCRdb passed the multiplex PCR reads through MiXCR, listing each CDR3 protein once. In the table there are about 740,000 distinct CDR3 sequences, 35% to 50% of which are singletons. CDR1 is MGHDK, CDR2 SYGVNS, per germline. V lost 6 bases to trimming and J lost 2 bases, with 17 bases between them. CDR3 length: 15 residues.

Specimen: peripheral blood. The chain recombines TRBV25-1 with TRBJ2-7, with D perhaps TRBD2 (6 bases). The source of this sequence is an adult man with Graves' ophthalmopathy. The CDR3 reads CASSSRGIAAYEQYF. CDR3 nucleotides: TGTGCCAGCAGCTCCCGGGGGATAGCTGCCTACGAGCAGTACTTC.